This T cell receptor (beta chain) was found in a study of cytomegalovirus exposure and HLA in healthy donors (dated 2017 in TCRdb). Context from the whole study: An earlier analysis of approximately 640 of the donors reported 276 Gb of sequence data and approximately 110 million unique TCR beta sequences from 190 million or so T cells. About 310 gigabases of sequencing data and tens of millions of unique TCR sequences were included in an early release covering several hundred HLA-typed donors. Of the roughly 400 genotyped donors, about 80% fell in the genetic ancestry cluster associated with self-reported Caucasian donors. The study aimed to test whether signatures of past pathogen exposure could be identified by cataloging public T cell receptors. The T cell repertoires of 666 subjects were profiled by immunosequencing and related to cytomegalovirus serostatus. In addition to the first cohort of approximately 650 subjects, a separate validation cohort of 130 or so different subjects was used. High-throughput TCR immunosequencing, statistical association of individual TCRs with disease status, and machine learning were combined to predict cytomegalovirus infection status. In a later analysis, previously published TCR beta repertoires from 500 to 750 donors were re-analyzed and high-resolution HLA genotyping was added so that TCR occurrence patterns could be studied. In the later analysis, no new phenotypic data were used to find candidate immune exposures; instead, reliance was placed on TCR beta sequences and their occurrence across donors. An earlier analysis of several hundred of the donors used high-throughput TCR beta sequencing to judge whether each TCR beta V gene segment behaved as functional or pseudogenic. Donor age, sex, ethnicity and CMV serostatus were compiled alongside the repertoire data. In a later genetic analysis, genome-wide SNP genotypes for about three fifths of the 666 donors were used, and that subset was treated as a discovery cohort. All discovery cohort repertoires had been generated on a single sequencing platform. Class I and class II HLA loci were covered by the typing at four-digit resolution. Typing coverage differed by locus: A, B, C, DRB1 and DQB1 were typed in about 620-640 donors, DQA1 in roughly 510, DPA1 in nearly 610, and DPB1 in 472. Several DR-DQ haplotypes were handled as single units for association and clustering because linkage in the cohort was strong. Among about 410 genotyped donors of the cohort, an average of approximately 240,000 unique TCR beta nucleotide sequences was sequenced per donor, of which about 19% were non-productive.

With respect to this clone: What antigen it recognizes has not been identified. No qualities accompany the bases; no much larger clone lies one base away.

CDR1 and CDR2, per the germline V gene, are MNHNS and SASEGT. From cysteine to phenylalanine, the CDR3 is 13 amino acids long. Only the CDR3 DNA is retained, 39 bases long and in frame from the first base. Findings and caveats that apply to the study as a whole: The study listed 164 TCR beta chains as associated with cytomegalovirus. Immune exposure information for the cohort was limited to CMV serostatus. V-gene and J-gene trimming of TCR beta chains was associated with a missense DCLRE1C variant in a later genetic analysis, and the association was replicated in an independent cohort. Linkage disequilibrium might explain the correlated functional status among segregating V segments, but an unknown experimental factor could not be excluded. In a later analysis, about 16,000 TCR beta sequences were associated with specific HLA alleles at a false discovery rate of 0.05. The classifier was reported to diagnose cytomegalovirus status with high specificity and sensitivity in both the original and validation cohorts. A later analysis found that most CMV-associated TCR beta chains appeared HLA-restricted, with HLA associations seemingly driven largely by CMV exposure. According to a later analysis, parvovirus B19, influenza, CMV and Epstein-Barr virus appeared linked to several top co-occurrence clusters. Strong co-occurrence of HLA alleles, especially DR and DQ, made assigning TCR associations to individual alleles difficult. Most TCR sequences were observed very rarely across donors, whereas some public TCRs were present in many individuals. According to a later genetic analysis, donors in an Asian-associated ancestry cluster had fewer N-insertions in productive TCRs than the approximately 670-donor mean. HLA typing was unavailable for some donors at each locus, so association tests used only the typed subset. Sequencing depth was assumed to be roughly uniform across donors in the presence/absence analyses, though that assumption may not hold. In an earlier analysis of over 550 of the donors, most TCR beta V segments were observed in productive rearrangements about 90% or about 30% of the time, broadly matching IMGT annotations. In vitro tests confirmed that a few of the cytomegalovirus-associated TCR beta chains recognize cytomegalovirus antigens. A further reported finding was that TCR beta sequences accurately predicted the HLA-A and HLA-B alleles for most subjects in the first cohort. A group of highly shared sequence variants was considered likely to be a technical artifact of the sequencing pipeline. In a later analysis, TCR association rates were found to vary across HLA loci, with the most associated TCRs seen for DRB1 alleles and the fewest for HLA-C alleles. This cohort had only TCR beta chains sequenced, and the lack of alpha or paired-chain data limited which features could be detected. Some IMGT-functional V segments, including TRBV6-2 and TRBV6-3, could not be told apart with the 87-base-pair reads, so those segments were excluded. Compared with equally common non-associated chains, HLA-associated TCR beta chains in a later analysis were more clonally expanded and had lower generation probabilities. The authors suggested that the approach could potentially be extended to other disease states and immunological phenotypes. The earlier analysis of fewer than 750 of the donors excluded some 16 rarely observed V segments, including chromosome 9 orphons, because counts were too low.

Receptors were amplified or captured by the immunoSEQ multiplex PCR assay. For the multiplex PCR, a mixture combining 60 forward primers for TCR Vbeta segments and 13 reverse primers for TCR Jbeta segments was used. The CDR3 region of rearranged TCR beta genes was amplified from genomic DNA by a multiplex PCR assay. On the Illumina HiSeq System, the amplified TCR beta libraries were sequenced as 87-base-pair reads. The study's processing was this. In a later analysis, some 80 million unique TCR beta chains were counted across the approximately 620 repertoires, and roughly 11 million of these chains were shared by at least two donors. Raw reads were error-corrected and collapsed into unique sequences with a nearest-neighbor algorithm that merged closely related sequences to remove PCR and sequencing errors. CDR3 sequences were aligned to IMGT reference sequences to assign V, D and J gene segments. For a sequence to be retained, at least a six-nucleotide match to both a V gene segment and a J gene segment was required. Rearrangements were classified as productive when the CDR3 lacked stop codons and remained in frame with V and J, and all other rearrangements were classified as non-productive. Following IMGT convention, CDR3 was defined as the stretch from the second conserved V-encoded cysteine up to the conserved J-encoded phenylalanine. The earlier analysis of 587 of the donors excluded sequences that lacked an unambiguous match to a single V gene segment. An earlier analysis of almost 600 of the donors classified V segments as functional when productive rearrangements were above 56.7% and as segregating when the standard deviation between donors was above 5%. A statistical classification framework was built for diagnosing cytomegalovirus status from the catalog of TCR beta chain sequences. V and J gene assignment, in a later analysis, came from comparing TCR nucleotide sequences with IMGT/GENE-DB human TR gene sequences. In a later analysis, CDR3 sequences and most-parsimonious VDJ recombination scenarios were assigned using the TCRdist pipeline. A later analysis defined each TCR beta chain by its CDR3 amino acid sequence plus V-gene family, and excluded reads lacking a unique V-gene family. As a way to deal with suspected cross-contamination and a sequencing artifact, a later analysis dropped roughly 600 nucleotide sequences that were highly shared and had low generation probability. A later analysis calculated a clonal expansion index for each public chain from normalized within-repertoire ranks of inferred template counts. Generation probabilities in a later analysis came from a VDJ recombination model fitted to out-of-frame rearrangements, and those results were checked against IGoR. Hypergeometric tests were used in a later analysis to score TCR-TCR, TCR-HLA and TCR-CMV co-occurrence, with a repertoire-size bias correction applied to the TCR pairs. To estimate false discovery rates, a later analysis permuted the HLA or CMV assignments 20 times. In a later analysis, co-occurring TCRs were grouped using DBSCAN, and TCRdist sequence similarity was added for clustering within HLA-allele-positive subsets. Repertoires with fewer than 30,000 or more than 120,000 public chains, plus five repertoires with anomalous nucleotide sharing, were excluded from co-occurrence clustering. TCRdb took over this immuneACCESS table, retaining in-frame rearrangements with V and J assigned. Such tables are incomplete; in checked studies, under half of the missing clones stem from an unresolved V gene, and the remainder is unexplained. V, J and clone size are those of that table, while D and trimming were read from the DNA. The table for this sample lists around 150,000 clones; roughly 80% of them were counted only once. Approximately 10% of the sample comes from the top ten.

The cohort consisted of approximately 690 healthy bone marrow donors. At the time of sampling, every cohort member was nominally healthy, though immune exposures that went unrecorded were likely present. The donor tested CMV seropositive, placing the donor among the 289 seropositive members of the cohort. Every donor gave a peripheral blood sample, and the peripheral blood mononuclear cells from that sample were used for TCR beta sequencing. Genomic DNA extraction from the blood cell samples was performed with the Qiagen DNeasy Blood Extraction Kit. Source material: PBMCs. The sequence was obtained from a man younger than 35 in good health and CMV-seropositive. The chain employs TRBV6-1 and TRBJ2-5, with the D gene uncertain. The tail of the sequence fits TRBJ2-7 better, so the J call may be wrong. Here the CDR3 is given as CASSEGWNYEQYF. Here is the DNA: TGTGCCAGCAGTGAAGGTTGGAACTACGAGCAGTACTTC.